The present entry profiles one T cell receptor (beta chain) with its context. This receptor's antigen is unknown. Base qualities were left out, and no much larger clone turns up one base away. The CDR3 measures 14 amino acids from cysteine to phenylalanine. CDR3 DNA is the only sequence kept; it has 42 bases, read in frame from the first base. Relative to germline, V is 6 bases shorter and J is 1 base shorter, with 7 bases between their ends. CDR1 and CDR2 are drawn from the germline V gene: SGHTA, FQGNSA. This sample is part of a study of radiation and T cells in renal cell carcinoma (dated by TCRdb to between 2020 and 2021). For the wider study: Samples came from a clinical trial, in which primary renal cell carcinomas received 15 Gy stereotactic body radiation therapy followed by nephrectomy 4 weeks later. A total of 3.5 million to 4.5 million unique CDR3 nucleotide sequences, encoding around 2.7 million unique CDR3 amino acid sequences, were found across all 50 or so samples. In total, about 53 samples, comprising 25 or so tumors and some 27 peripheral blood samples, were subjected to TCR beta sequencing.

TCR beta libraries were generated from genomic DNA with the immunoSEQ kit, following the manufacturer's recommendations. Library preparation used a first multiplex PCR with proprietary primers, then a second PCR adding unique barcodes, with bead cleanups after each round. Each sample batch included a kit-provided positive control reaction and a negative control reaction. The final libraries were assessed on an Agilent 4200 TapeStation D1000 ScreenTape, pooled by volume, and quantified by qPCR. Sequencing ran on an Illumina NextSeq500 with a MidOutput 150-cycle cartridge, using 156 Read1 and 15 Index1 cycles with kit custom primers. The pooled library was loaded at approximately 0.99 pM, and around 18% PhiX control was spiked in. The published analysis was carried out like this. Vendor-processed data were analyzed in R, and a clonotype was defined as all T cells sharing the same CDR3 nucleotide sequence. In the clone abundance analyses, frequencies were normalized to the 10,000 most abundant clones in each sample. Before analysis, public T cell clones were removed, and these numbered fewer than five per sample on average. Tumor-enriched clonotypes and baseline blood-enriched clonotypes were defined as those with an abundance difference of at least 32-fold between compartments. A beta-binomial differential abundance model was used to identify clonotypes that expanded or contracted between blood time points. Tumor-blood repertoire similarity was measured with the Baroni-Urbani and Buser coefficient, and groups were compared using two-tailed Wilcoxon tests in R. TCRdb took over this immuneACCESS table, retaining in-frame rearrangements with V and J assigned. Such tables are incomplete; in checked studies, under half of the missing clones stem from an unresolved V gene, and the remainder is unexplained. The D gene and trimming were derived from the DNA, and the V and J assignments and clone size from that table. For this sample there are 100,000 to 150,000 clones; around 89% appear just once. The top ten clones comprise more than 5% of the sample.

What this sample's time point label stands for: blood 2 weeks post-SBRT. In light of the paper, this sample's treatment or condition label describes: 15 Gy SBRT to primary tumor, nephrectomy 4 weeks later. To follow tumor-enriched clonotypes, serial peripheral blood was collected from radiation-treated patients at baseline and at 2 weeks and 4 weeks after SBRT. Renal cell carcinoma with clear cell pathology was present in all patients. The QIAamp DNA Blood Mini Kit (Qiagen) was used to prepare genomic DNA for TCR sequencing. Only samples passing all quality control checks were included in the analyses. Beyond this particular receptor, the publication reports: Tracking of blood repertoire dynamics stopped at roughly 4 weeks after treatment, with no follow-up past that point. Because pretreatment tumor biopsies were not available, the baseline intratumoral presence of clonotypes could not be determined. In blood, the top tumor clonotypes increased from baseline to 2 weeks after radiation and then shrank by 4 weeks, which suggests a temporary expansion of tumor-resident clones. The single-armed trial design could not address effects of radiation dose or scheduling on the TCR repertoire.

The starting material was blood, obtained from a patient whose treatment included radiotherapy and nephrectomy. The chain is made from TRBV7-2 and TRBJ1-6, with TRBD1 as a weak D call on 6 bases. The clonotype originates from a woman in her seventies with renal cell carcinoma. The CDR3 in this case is CASRGGSYNSPLHF. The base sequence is TGTGCCAGCAGAGGGGGTTCCTATAATTCACCCCTCCACTTT.